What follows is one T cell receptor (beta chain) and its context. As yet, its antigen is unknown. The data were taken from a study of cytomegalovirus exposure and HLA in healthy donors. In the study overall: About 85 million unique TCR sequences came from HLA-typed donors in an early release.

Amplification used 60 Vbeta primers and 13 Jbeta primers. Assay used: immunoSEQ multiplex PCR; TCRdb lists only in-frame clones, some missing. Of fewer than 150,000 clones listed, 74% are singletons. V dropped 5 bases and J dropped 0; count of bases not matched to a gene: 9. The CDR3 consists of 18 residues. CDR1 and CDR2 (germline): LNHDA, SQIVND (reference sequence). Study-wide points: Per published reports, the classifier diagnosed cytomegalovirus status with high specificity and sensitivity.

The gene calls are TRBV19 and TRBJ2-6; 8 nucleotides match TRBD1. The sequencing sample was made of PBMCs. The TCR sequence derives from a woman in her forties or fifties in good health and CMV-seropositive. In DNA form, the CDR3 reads TGTGCCAGTAGTCCTCGACCGGGACAGGACTCTGGGGCCAACGTCCTGACTTTC. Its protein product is CASSPRPGQDSGANVLTF. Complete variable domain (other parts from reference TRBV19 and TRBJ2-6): DGGITQSPKYLFRKEGQNVTLSCEQNLNHDAMYWYRQDPGQGLRLIYYSQIVNDFQKGDIAEGYSVSREKKESFPLTVTSAQKNPTAFYLCASSPRPGQDSGANVLTFGAGSRLTVL.